This is a list of T cell receptor beta chains from one sample in a study of blood T cell repertoires in COVID-19. This table comes from immunoSEQ multiplex PCR, and its TCRdb copy is limited to in-frame clones, with some not included. The top ten hold under 3% of the sample, which has approximately 280,000 clones, 86% seen once. Sequences were obtained from PBMCs or T cells enriched from blood (not recorded which). These receptors were obtained from a woman aged 18-30 years who had recovered from COVID-19. Each CDR3 is given with its conserved first and last residue.

v_call,cdr3_aa
TRBV11-1,CASSLSRDRGQETQYF
TRBV6-5,CASMRASGNNEQFF
TRBV19,CASNSGTSGIVQYF
TRBV7-2,CASSPDTYYGYTF
TRBV7-6,CASSLAEGGNSPLHF
TRBV2,CASSGPPKRPLIRGRYEQYF
TRBV2,CASSDGRGTSGSPDTQYF
TRBV2,CAATGGINSPLHF
TRBV7-3,CASSLPLGQGASGYTF
TRBV15,CATRPGTEGAGELFF
TRBV11-3,CASRGGEQFF
TRBV19,CASSMATGGANTEAFF
TRBV18,CASSPGTGETQYF
TRBV6-6,CASTRQGLSAGELFF
TRBV3-1/TRBV3-2,CASSQVRWVGAYEQYF
TRBV4-3,CASSHSRGRETQYF
TRBV24-1,CATSDPRGGSLDYGYTF
TRBV11-2,CASSPDRGPHEQYF
TRBV5-1,CASSWGQDGTEAFF
TRBV28,CASSWRPFRGLDTEAFF
TRBV15,CATSRDRGLVYQETQYF
TRBV4-3,CASSQDKSNEKLFF
TRBV5-4,CASSPGGSGNTIYF
TRBV5-1,CASRLGVGASSGNTIYF
TRBV6-1,CASSVGLAGGRRLGIQYF
TRBV11-3,CASSPRRGIQETQYF
TRBV11-2,CASSRDRWDEQYF
TRBV5-1,CASSLGGLNTGELFF
TRBV4-3,CASSETGGSQETQYF
TRBV7-9,CASSDSGTDANTEAFF
TRBV5-4,CASSLQRGGGYEQYF
TRBV3-1/TRBV3-2,CASSYSTPRTNTEAFF
TRBV3-1/TRBV3-2,CASSQDWTGAEAFF
TRBV7-9,CASSPLRQQETQYF
TRBV6-1,CASSEALLTRGNEQFF
TRBV12-3/TRBV12-4,CASSLVGETQYF
TRBV30,CAWSAGSLEAFF
TRBV4-2,CASSQGLAGYNEQFF
TRBV9,CASSVSARTLTGNTGELFF
TRBV2,CASSPGWVPGELFF
TRBV29-1,CSVRDRGPYNEQFF
TRBV14,CASSQWRGGGGELFF
TRBV13,CASSPQGLETYEQYF
TRBV6-2/TRBV6-3,CASSLADTIYF
TRBV24-1,CATSTGQPTDTQYF
TRBV14,CASSQDEAGGYNEQFF
TRBV19,CASRSRQGAEGTEAFF
TRBV30,CAWGASGGPQETQYF
TRBV9,CASSVAGESGETQYF
TRBV2,CASRGLAGETYEQYF
TRBV29-1,CSVINGQGGDQPQHF